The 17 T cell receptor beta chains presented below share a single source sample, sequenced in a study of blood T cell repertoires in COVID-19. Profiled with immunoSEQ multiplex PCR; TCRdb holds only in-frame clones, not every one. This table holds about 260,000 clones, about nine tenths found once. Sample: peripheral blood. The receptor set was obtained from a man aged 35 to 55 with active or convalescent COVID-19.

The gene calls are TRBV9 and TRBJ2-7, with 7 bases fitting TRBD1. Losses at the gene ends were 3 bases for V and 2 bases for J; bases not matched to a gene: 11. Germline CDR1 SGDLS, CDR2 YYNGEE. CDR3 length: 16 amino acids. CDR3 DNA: TGTGCCAGCAGCGGAGATTCTCGGGACAGCCCCTACGAGCAGTACTTC. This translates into CASSGDSRDSPYEQYF.

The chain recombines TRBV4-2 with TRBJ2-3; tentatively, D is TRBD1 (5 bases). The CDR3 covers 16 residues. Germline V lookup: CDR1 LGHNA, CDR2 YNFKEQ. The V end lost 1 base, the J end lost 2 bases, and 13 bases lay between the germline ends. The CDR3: CASSQAGQGLTDTQYF. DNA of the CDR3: TGTGCCAGCAGCCAAGCCGGGCAGGGTCTCACAGATACGCAGTATTTT.

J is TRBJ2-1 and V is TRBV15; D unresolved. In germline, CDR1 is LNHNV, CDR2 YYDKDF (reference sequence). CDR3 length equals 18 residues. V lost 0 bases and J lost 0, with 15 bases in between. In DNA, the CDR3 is TGTGCCACCAGCAGAGATGGGCCCCGAGCCGGCTCCTACAATGAGCAGTTCTTC. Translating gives CATSRDGPRAGSYNEQFF.

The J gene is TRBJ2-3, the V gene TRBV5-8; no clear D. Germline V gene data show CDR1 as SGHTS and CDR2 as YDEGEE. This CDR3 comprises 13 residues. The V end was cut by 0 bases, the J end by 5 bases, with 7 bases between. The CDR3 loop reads CASSLDFGDTQYF. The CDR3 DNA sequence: TGTGCCAGCAGCTTGGACTTTGGAGATACGCAGTATTTT.

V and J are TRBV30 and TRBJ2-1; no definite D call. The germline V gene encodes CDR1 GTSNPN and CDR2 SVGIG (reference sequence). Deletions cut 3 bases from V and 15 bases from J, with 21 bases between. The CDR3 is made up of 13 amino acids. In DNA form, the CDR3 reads TGTGCCTGGAGCCGATCTCCCGAGCTCCATGGGTTCTTC. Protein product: CAWSRSPELHGFF. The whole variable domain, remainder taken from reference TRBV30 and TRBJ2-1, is SQTIHQWPATLVQPVGSPLSLECTVEGTSNPNLYWYRQAAGRGLQLLFYSVGIGQISSEVPQNLSASRPQDRQFILSSKKLLLSDSGFYLCAWSRSPELHGFFGPGTRLTVL.

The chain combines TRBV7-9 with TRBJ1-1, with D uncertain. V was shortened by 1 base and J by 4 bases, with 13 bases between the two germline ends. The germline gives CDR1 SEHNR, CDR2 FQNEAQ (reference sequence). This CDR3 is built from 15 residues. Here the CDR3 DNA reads TGTGCCAGCAGCTTAGAGTGGATGCGGGGCACTGAAGCTTTCTTT. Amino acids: CASSLEWMRGTEAFF. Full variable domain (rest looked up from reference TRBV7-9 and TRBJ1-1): DTGVSQNPRHKITKRGQNVTFRCDPISEHNRLYWYRQTLGQGPEFLTYFQNEAQLEKSRLLSDRFSAERPKGSFSTLEIQRTEQGDSAMYLCASSLEWMRGTEAFFGQGTRLTVV.

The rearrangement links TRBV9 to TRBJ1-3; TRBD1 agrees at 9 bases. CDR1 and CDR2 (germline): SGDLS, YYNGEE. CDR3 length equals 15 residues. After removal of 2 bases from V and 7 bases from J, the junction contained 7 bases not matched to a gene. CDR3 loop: CASSVGQGSVNTIYF. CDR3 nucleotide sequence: TGTGCCAGCAGCGTGGGACAGGGTTCGGTGAACACCATATATTTT.

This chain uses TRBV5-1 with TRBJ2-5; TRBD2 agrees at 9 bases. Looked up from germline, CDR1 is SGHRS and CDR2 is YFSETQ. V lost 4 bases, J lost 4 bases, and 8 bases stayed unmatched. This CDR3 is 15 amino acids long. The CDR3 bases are TGCGCCAGCAGCATCGGAGTAGCGGGGGCAGAGACCCAGTACTTC. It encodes CASSIGVAGAETQYF.

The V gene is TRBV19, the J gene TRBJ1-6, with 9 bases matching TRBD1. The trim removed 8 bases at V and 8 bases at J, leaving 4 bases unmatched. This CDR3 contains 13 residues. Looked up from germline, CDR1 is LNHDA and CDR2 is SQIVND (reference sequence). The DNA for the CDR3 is TGTGCCAGTGGATGGACAGGGGATTCACCCCTCCACTTT. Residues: CASGWTGDSPLHF.

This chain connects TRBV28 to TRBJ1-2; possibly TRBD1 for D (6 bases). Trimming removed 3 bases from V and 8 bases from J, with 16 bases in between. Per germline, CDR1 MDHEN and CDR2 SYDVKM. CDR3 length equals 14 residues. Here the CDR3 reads CASSFPLSGVGYTF. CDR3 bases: TGTGCCAGCAGTTTCCCGCTATCAGGGGTCGGCTACACCTTC.

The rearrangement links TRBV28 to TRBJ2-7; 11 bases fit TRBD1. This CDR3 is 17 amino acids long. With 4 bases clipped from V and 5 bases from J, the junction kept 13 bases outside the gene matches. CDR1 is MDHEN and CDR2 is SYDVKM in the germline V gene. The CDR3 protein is CASSWWSGQGVSDEQYF. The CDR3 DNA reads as TGTGCCAGCAGTTGGTGGTCGGGACAGGGGGTTTCGGACGAGCAGTACTTC. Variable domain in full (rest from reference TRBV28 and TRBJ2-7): DVKVTQSSRYLVKRTGEKVFLECVQDMDHENMFWYRQDPGLGLRLIYFSYDVKMKEKGDIPEGYSVSREKKERFSLILESASTNQTSMYLCASSWWSGQGVSDEQYFGPGTRLTVT.

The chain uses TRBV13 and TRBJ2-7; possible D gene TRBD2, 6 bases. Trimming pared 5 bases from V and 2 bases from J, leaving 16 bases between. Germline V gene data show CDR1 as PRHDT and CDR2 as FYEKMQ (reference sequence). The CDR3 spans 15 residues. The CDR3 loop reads CASSLPGRPPYEQYF. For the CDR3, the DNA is TGTGCCAGCAGCCTCCCCGGGAGACCTCCCTACGAGCAGTACTTC.

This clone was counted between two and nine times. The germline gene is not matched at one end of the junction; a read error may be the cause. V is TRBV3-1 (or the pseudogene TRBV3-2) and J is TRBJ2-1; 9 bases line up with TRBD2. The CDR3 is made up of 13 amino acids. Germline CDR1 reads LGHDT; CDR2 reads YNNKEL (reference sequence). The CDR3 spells CASSHTSSGAVIF. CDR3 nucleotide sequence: TGTGCCAGCAGCCACACTTCTAGCGGGGCTGTTATCTTC.

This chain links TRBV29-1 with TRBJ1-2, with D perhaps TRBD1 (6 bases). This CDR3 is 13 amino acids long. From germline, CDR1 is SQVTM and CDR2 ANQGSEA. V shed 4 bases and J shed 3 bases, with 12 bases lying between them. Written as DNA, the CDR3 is TGCAGCGTTGGGCAGGGGCAGGACTATGGCTACACCTTC. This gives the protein CSVGQGQDYGYTF.

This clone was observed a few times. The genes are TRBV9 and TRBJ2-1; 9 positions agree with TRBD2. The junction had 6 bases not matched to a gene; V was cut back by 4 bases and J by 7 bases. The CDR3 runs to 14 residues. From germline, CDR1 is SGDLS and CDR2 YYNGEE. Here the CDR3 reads CASSISGRMNEQFF. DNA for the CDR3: TGTGCCAGCAGCATCAGCGGGAGGATGAATGAGCAGTTCTTC.

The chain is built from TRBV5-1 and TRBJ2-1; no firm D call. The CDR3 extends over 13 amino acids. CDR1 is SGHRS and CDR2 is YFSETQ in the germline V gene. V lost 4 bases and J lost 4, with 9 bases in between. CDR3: CASSLDEYNEQFF. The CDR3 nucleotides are TGCGCCAGCAGCCTAGACGAGTACAATGAGCAGTTCTTC.

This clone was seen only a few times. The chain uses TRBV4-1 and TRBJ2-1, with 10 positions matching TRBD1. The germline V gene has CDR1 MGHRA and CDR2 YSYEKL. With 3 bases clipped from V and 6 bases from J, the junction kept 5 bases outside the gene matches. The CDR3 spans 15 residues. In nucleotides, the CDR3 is TGCGCCAGCAGCCAGACAGGGGGCGGGGGCAATGAGCAGTTCTTC. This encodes CASSQTGGGGNEQFF.